This TCR beta chain comes out of a study of T-cell reconstitution after alpha-beta-depleted transplantation in children. Findings and caveats of the study: About two months after transplant, alpha-beta T cells reportedly came from several hundred expanded graft clones. Diversity of TCRbeta at day 60 was high in some patients, arising from surviving recipient T cells and thymic progenitors. The authors attributed T-cell counts and diversity one year after transplant mostly to newly produced T cells.

TCRbeta library construction was performed incorporating unique molecular identifiers. A single record per CDR3 protein comes from TCRdb applying MiXCR to the PCR reads. The repertoire has around 60,000 distinct CDR3 sequences, 44% of them found once; the top ten carry 98%. This clonotype was counted only a few times. No antigen is known for it. Germline CDR1 and CDR2: SGHTA and FQGNSA. This CDR3 region has 13 residues. The V gene lost 6 bases and the J gene lost 2 bases, with 8 bases spanning the gap. The receptor comes from a male patient between 10 and 17 years old who had a stem cell transplant for acute lymphoblastic leukemia, so the T cells may come from the graft donor. The chain has TRBV7-2 and TRBJ2-1; TRBD1 might be the D (5 bases). The material was PBMCs, mostly from graft donor cells, obtained 360 days after TCRalphabeta/CD19-depleted stem cell transplant. The DNA for the CDR3 is TGTGCCAGCAGACCAGGGACCTACAATGAGCAGTTCTTC. Translated, it gives CASRPGTYNEQFF.